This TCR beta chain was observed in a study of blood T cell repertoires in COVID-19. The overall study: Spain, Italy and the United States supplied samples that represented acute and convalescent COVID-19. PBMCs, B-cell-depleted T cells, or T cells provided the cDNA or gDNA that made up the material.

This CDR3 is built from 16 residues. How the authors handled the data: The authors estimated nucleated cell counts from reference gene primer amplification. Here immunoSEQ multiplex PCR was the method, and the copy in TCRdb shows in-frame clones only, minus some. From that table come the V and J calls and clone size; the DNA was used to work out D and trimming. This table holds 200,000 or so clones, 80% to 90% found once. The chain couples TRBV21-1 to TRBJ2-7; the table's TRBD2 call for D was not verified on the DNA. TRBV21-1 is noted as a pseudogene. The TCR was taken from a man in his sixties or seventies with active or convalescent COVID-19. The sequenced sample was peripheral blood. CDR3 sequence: CASSKLAAGGPYEQYF. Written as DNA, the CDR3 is TGTGCCAGCAGCAAACTGGCAGCGGGAGGGCCCTACGAGCAGTACTTC.